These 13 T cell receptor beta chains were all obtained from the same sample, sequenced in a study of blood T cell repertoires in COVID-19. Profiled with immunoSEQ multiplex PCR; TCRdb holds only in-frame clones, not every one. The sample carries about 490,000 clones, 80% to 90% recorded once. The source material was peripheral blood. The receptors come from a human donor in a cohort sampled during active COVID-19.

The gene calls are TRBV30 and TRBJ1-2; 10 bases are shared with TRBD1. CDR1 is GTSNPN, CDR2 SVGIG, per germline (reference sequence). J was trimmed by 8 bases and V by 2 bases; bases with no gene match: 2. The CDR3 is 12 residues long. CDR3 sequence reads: CAWSTTGGGYTF. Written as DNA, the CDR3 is TGTGCCTGGAGTACGACAGGGGGCGGCTACACCTTC.

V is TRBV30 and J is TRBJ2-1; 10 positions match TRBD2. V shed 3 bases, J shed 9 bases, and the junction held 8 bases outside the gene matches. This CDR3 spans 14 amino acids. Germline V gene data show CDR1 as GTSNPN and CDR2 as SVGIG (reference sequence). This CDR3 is CAWSSSGRGGEQFF. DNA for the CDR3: TGTGCCTGGAGCTCTAGCGGGAGAGGGGGTGAGCAGTTCTTC.

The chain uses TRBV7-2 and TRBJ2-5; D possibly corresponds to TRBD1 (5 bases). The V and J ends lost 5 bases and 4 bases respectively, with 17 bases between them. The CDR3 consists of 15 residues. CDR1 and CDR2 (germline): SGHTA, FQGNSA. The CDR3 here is CASSIMGPSGETQYF. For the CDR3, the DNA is TGTGCCAGCAGCATTATGGGGCCTTCTGGAGAGACCCAGTACTTC.

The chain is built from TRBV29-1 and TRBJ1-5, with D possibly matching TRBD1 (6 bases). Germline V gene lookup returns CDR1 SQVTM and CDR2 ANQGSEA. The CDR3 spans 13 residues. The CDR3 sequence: CTPSGGRGQPQHF. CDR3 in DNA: TGCACCCCGTCCGGGGGGCGAGGACAGCCCCAGCATTTT. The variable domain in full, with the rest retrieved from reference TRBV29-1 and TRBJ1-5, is SAVISQKPSRDICQRGTSLTIQCQVDSQVTMMFWYRQQPGQSLTLIATANQGSEATYESGFVIDKFPISRPNLTFSTLTVSNMSPEDSSIYLCTPSGGRGQPQHFGDGTRLSIL.

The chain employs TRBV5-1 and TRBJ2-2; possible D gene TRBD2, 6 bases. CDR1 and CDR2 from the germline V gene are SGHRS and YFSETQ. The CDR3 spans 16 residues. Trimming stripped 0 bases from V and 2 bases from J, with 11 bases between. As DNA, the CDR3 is TGCGCCAGCAGCTTGGATGGGGGGACTAACACCGGGGAGCTGTTTTTT. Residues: CASSLDGGTNTGELFF. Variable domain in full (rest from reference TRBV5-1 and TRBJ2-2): KAGVTQTPRYLIKTRGQQVTLSCSPISGHRSVSWYQQTPGQGLQFLFEYFSETQRNKGNFPGRFSGRQFSNSRSEMNVSTLELGDSALYLCASSLDGGTNTGELFFGEGSRLTVL.

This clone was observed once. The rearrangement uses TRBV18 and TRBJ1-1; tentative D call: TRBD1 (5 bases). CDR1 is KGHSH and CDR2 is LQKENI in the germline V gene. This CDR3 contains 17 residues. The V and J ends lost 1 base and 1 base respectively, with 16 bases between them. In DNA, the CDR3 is TGTGCCAGCTCACCACTAGGGGCAGGGATCGGGAACACTGAAGCTTTCTTT. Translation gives CASSPLGAGIGNTEAFF.

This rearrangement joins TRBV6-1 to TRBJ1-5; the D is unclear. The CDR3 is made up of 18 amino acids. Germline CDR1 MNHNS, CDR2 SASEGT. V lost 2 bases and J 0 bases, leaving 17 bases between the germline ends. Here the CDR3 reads CASSESGEGWGSNQPQHF. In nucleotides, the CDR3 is TGTGCCAGCAGTGAAAGTGGGGAGGGATGGGGTAGCAATCAGCCCCAGCATTTT.

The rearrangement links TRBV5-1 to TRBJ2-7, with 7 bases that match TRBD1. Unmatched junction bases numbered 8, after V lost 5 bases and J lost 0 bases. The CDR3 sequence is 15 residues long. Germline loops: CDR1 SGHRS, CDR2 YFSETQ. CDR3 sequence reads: CASSTGQVSSYEQYF. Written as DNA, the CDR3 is TGCGCCAGCAGTACCGGACAGGTGAGCTCCTACGAGCAGTACTTC.

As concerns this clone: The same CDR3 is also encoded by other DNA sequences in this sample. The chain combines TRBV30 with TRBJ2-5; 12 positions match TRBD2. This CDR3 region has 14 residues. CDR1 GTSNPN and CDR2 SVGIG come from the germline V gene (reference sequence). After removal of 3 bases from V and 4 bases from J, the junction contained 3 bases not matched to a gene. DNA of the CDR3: TGTGCCTGGAGCGTACTAGCGGGAGGAGAGACCCAGTACTTC. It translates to CAWSVLAGGETQYF.

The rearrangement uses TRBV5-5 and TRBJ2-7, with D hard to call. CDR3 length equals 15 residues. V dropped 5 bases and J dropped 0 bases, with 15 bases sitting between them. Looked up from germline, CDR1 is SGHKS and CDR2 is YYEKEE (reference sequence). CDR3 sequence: CASSRNSPSSYEQYF. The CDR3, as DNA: TGTGCCAGCAGTAGGAACAGTCCGAGCTCCTACGAGCAGTACTTC. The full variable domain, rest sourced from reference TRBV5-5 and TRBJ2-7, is DAGVTQSPTHLIKTRGQQVTLRCSPISGHKSVSWYQQVLGQGPQFIFQYYEKEERGRGNFPDRFSARQFPNYSSELNVNALLLGDSALYLCASSRNSPSSYEQYFGPGTRLTVT.

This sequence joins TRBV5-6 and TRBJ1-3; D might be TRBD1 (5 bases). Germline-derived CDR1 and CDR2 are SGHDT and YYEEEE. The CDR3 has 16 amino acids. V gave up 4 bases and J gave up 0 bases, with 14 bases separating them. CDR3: CASSRLSGGSGNTIYF. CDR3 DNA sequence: TGTGCCAGCAGCCGCCTTTCCGGGGGCTCTGGAAACACCATATATTTT. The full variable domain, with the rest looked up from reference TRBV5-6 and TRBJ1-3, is DAGVTQSPTHLIKTRGQQVTLRCSPKSGHDTVSWYQQALGQGPQFIFQYYEEEERQRGNFPDRFSGHQFPNYSSELNVNALLLGDSALYLCASSRLSGGSGNTIYFGEGSWLTVV.

The CDR3 DNA reads as TGCGCCAGCAGCTTGGCCGATAGCGGGAACTTAAATGAGCAGTTCTTC. It translates to CASSLADSGNLNEQFF. V usage is TRBV5-1 and J usage is TRBJ2-1, with TRBD2 identical over 8 bases. The CDR3 length is 16 residues. The germline V gene has CDR1 SGHRS and CDR2 YFSETQ. After removal of 0 bases from V and 7 bases from J, the junction contained 9 bases not matched to a gene.

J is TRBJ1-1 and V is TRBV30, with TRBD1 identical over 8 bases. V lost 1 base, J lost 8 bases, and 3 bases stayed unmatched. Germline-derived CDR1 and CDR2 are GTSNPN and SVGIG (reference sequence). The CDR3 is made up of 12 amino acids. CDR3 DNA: TGTGCCTGGAGTGGACAGGGGTTCGAAGCTTTCTTT. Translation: CAWSGQGFEAFF.